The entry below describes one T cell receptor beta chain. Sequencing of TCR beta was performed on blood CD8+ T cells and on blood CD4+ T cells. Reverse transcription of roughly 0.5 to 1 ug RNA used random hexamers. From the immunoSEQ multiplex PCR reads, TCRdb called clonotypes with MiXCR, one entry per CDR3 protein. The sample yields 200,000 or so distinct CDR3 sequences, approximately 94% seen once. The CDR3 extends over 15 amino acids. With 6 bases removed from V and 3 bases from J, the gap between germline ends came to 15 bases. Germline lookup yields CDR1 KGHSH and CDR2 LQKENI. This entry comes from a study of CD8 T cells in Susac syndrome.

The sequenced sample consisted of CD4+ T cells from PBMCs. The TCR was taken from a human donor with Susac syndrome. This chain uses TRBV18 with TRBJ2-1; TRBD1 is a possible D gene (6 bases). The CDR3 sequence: CASSTETGFYNEQFF. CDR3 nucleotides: TGTGCCAGCTCGACAGAAACAGGGTTCTACAATGAGCAGTTCTTC.